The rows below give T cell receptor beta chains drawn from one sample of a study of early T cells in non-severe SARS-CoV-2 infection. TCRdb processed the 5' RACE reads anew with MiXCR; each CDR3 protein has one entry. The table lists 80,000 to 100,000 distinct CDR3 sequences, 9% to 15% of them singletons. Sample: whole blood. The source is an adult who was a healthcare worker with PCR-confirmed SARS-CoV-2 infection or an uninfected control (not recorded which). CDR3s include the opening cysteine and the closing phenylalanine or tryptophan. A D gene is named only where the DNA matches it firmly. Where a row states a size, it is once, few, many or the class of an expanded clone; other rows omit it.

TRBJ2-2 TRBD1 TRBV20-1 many TGCAGTGCTAGACAAACAGGGGCCGGGGAGCTGTTTTTT CSARQTGAGELFF
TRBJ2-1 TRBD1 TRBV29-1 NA TGCAGCGCACCTCCGACATCAGGGGGCAATGAGCAGTTCTTC CSAPPTSGGNEQFF
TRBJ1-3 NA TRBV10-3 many TGTGCCATCAAGGCAGGGGAGGGGAACACCATATATTTT CAIKAGEGNTIYF
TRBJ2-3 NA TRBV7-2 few TGTGCCAGCAGCCCCTTGGGAAGCGGGTCAAGCACAGATACGCAGTATTTT CASSPLGSGSSTDTQYF
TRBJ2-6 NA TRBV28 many TGTGCCAGCAGTTCGTTAGCCTCTGGGGCCAACGTCCTGACTTTC CASSSLASGANVLTF
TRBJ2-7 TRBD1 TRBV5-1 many TGCGCCAGCAGCTATAAAACAGGGGGCTCGTACGAGCAGTACTTC CASSYKTGGSYEQYF
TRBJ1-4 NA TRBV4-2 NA TGTGCCAGCAGCCCCGAAGGGAGGAGAAAACTGTTTTTT CASSPEGRRKLFF
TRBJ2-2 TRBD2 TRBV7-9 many TGTGCCAGCAGCTTTTGGCTAGCGGGAGACACCGGGGAGCTGTTTTTT CASSFWLAGDTGELFF
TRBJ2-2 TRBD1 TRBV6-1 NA TGTGCCAGCAGCCGGACAGGGGGGACCGGGGAGCTGTTTTTT CASSRTGGTGELFF
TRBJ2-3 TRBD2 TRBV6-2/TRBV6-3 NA TGTGCCAGCAGTTATCTGACGGGAGGGTCAGATACGCAGTATTTT CASSYLTGGSDTQYF
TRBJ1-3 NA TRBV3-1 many TGTGCCAGCAGCCAAAGCTCTGGAAACACCATATATTTT CASSQSSGNTIYF
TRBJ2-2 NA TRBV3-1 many TGTGCCAGCAGCCAAAACACCGGGGAGCTGTTTTTT CASSQNTGELFF
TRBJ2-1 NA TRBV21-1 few TGTGCCAGCAGCAAACACCGTCCTCCTGGGGACTCCTACAATGAGCAGTTCTTC CASSKHRPPGDSYNEQFF
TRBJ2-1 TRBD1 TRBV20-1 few TGCAGTGCTACAGGGGGCTCCTACAATGAGCAGTTCTTC CSATGGSYNEQFF
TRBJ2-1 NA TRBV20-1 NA TGCAGTGCGAAAACCCCATCTGGGAGCTCCTACAATGAGCAGTTCTTC CSAKTPSGSSYNEQFF
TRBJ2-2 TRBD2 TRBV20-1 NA TGCAGTGCTCCCGGGGGGAGCGGGGTCGGGGAGCTGTTTTTT CSAPGGSGVGELFF
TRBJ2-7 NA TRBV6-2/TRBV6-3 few TGTGCCAGCAGTCCGGGGGTTCTGCGCAGTTACGAGCAGTACTTC CASSPGVLRSYEQYF
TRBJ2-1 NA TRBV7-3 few TGTGCCAGCAGCTTAACTGTAGGTACCAATGAGCAGTTCTTC CASSLTVGTNEQFF
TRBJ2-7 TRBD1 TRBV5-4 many TGTGCCAGCAGCCACAGGGGGACCAACCCCTACGAGCAGTACTTC CASSHRGTNPYEQYF
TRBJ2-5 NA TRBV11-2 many TGTGCCAGCAGCTTAGGCGCGACTCAAGGCGAGACCCAGTACTTC CASSLGATQGETQYF
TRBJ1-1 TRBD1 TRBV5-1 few TGCGCCAGCAGCCTTAAGACAGGGGATGGGACTGAAGCTTTCTTT CASSLKTGDGTEAFF
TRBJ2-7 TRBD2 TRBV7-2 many TGTGCCAGCAGCTTAGTAACGGGAGGGCCCGGGGACGAGCAGTACTTC CASSLVTGGPGDEQYF
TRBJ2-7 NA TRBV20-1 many TGCAGTGCTAGAAAGGGCCCCTACGAGCAGTACTTC CSARKGPYEQYF
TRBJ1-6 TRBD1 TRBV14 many TGTGCCAGCAGCCTCACGACAGGGCGCCTGGCGGGGCTCCACTTT CASSLTTGRLAGLHF
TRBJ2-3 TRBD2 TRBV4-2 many TGTGCCAGCAGCCAACGGGAGGCAGGCACAGATACGCAGTATTTT CASSQREAGTDTQYF
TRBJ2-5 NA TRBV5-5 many TGTGCCAGCAGCGCACTACCACTGACCCAGTACTTC CASSALPLTQYF
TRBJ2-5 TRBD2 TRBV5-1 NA TGCGCCAGCAGCTTATCTAGCGGGAGGCACCAAGAGACCCAGTACTTC CASSLSSGRHQETQYF
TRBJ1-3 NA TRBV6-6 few TGTGCCAGCAGTTACGCCTCTGGAAACACCATATATTTT CASSYASGNTIYF
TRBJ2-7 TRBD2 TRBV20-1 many TGCAGTGCTAGAGTTAGGGGAGGGGCGCAGTACTTC CSARVRGGAQYF
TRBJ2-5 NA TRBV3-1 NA TGTGCCAGCAGCCAATACGGGATAGCAGAGACCCAGTACTTC CASSQYGIAETQYF
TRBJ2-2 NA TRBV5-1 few TGCGCCAGCAGCTTCGAGACCCTCACCGGGGAGCTGTTTTTT CASSFETLTGELFF
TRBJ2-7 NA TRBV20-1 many TGCAGTGCTAGCGGGAGCTCCTACGAGCAGTACTTC CSASGSSYEQYF
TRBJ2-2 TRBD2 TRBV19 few TGTGCCAGTATAAAAGCGGGAGTCTACACCGGGGAGCTGTTTTTT CASIKAGVYTGELFF
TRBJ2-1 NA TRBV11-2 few TGTGCCAGCAGCTTAGATGGGGGAGCAAGGCGGTTCTTC CASSLDGGARRFF
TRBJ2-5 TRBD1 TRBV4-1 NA TGCGCCAGCAGCCAAGGAGGGACCGGGACAGGGGAGCGAGAGACCCAGTACTTC CASSQGGTGTGERETQYF
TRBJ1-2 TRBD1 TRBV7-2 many TGTGCCAGCAGCCCGCAGACAGGGGCAAGCTATGGCTACACCTTC CASSPQTGASYGYTF